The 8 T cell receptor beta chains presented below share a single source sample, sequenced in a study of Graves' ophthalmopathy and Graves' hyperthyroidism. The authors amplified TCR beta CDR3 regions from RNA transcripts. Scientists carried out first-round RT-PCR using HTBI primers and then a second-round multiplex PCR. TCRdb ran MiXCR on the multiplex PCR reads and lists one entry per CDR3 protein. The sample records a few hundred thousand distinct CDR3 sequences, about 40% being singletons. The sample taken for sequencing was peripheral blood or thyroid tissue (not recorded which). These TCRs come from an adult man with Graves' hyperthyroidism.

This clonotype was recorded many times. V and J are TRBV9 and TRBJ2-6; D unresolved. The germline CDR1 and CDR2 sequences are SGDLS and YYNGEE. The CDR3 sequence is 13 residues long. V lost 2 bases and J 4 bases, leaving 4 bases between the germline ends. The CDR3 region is CASSVGGANVLTF. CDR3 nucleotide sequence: TGTGCCAGCAGCGTGGGAGGGGCCAACGTCCTGACTTTC.

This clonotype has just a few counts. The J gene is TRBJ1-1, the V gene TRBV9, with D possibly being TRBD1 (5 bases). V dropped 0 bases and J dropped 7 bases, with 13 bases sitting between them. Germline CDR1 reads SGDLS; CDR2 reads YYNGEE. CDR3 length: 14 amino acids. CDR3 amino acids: CASSVVRLGDEAFF. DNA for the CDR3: TGTGCCAGCAGCGTAGTCCGGTTGGGGGATGAAGCTTTCTTT.

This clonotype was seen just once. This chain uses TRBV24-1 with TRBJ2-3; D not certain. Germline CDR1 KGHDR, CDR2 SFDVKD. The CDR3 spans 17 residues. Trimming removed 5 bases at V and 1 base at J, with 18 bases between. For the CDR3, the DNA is TGTGCCACCAGTGCTCCAGACGGATCCTCGGGCACAGATACGCAGTATTTT. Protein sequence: CATSAPDGSSGTDTQYF.

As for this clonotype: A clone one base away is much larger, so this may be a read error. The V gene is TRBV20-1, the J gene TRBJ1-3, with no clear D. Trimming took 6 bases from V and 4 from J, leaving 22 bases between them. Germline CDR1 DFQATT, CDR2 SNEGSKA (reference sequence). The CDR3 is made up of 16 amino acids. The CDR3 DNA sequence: TGCAGTGCCCCGTCAGGCGGGCTTGGGAGGGGAAACACCATATATTTT. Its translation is CSAPSGGLGRGNTIYF.

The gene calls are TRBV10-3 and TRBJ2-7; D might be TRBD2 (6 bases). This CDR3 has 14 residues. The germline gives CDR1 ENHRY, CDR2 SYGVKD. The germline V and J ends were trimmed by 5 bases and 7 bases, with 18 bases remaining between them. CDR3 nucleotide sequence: TGTGCCATCAGTTCCTCGGGACTCCTGAGGGAGCAGTACTTC. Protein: CAISSSGLLREQYF.

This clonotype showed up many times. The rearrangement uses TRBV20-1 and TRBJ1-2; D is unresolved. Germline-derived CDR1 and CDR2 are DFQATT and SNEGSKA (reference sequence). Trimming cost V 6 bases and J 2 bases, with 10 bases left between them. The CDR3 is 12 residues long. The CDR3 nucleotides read TGCAGTGCCCGAGACGGGAACTATGGCTACACCTTC. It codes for CSARDGNYGYTF.

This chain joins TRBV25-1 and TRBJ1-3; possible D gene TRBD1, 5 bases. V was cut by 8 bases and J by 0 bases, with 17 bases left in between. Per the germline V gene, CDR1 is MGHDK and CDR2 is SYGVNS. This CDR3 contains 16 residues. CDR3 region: CASGLGRFNSGNTIYF. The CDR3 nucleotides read TGTGCCAGCGGCTTGGGGCGATTCAACTCTGGAAACACCATATATTTT.

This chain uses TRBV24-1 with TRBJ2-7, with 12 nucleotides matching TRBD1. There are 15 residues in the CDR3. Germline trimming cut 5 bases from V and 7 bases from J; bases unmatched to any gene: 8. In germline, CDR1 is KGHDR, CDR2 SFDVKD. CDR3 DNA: TGTGCCACCAGTGCTGGGACAGGGGGCTCCAATGAGCAGTACTTC. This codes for CATSAGTGGSNEQYF.